The clone carrying this TCR beta chain has only one observation. These data come from a study of blood T cell repertoires in COVID-19. Study summary: There were acute and convalescent COVID-19 samples, and they came from the United States, Italy and Spain.

Enrollment of patients from Seattle took place during active infection, with longitudinal follow-up. Per the original data handling: Amplification of reference gene primers provided the estimated nucleated cell counts. Sequenced by immunoSEQ multiplex PCR; TCRdb stores in-frame clones only, minus some. V, J and clone size derive from that table, while D and trimming were established from the DNA sequence. There are about 500,000 clones in the sample; approximately 88% occur only once, and roughly 8% lies in the top ten. Germline CDR1 is MNHNS and CDR2 is SASEGT. V lost 2 bases, J lost 2 bases, and 10 bases lay in between. The CDR3 is 14 residues long.

Sequenced: peripheral blood. The chain combines TRBV6-1 with TRBJ2-7, with D perhaps matching TRBD2 (6 bases). This clonotype was obtained from a woman aged 45 to 65 with COVID-19, enrolled during active disease. The CDR3 nucleotides are TGTGCCAGCAGTGAAACGTGGGGGGCCTACGAGCAGTACTTC. This translates into CASSETWGAYEQYF.